This T cell receptor beta chain was found in a study of CD8+CD57+ T cells in acquired aplastic anemia. Turning to the study itself: Mean yield of DNA from sorted CD4+ and CD8+ cells was approximately 3 ug.

Trimming took 10 bases from V and 5 from J; bases not matched to a gene: 10. The CDR3 spans 13 residues. This clonotype has only a few counts. CDR3 and TCR beta VDJ profiling relied on genomic DNA as the template. TCRdb re-derived calls from the reads in MiXCR, one entry per CDR3 protein. The sample comprises around 400,000 distinct CDR3 sequences, around 68% of which are singletons, and 4% rests with the top ten. Sequenced input: sorted CD4+, CD8+, or CD8+CD57+ T cells (not recorded which) from PBMCs. This TCR came from a human donor in good health, serving as a control. The rearrangement joins TRBV12-3 or TRBV12-4 to TRBJ1-2; 7 nucleotides agree with TRBD1. The DNA for the CDR3 is TGTGCCATCACCGGCGGGACAGATTATGGCTACACCTTC. Translated: CAITGGTDYGYTF.